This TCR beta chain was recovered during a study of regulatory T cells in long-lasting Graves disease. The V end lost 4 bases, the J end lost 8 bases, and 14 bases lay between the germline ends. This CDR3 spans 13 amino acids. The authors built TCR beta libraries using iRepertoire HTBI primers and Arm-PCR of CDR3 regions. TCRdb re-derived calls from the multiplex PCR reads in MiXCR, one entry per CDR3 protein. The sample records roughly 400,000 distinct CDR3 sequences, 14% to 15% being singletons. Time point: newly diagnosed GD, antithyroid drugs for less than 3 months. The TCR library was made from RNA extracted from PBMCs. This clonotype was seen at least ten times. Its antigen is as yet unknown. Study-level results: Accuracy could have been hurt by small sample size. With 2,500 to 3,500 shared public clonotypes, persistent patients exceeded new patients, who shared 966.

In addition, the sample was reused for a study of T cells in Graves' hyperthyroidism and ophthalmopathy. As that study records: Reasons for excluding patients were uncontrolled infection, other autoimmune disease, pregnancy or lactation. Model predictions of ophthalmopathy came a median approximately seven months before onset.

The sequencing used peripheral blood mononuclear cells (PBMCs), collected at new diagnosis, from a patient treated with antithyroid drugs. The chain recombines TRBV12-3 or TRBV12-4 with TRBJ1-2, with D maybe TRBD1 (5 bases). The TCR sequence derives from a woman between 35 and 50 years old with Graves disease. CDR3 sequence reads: CASSSRDFGGYTF. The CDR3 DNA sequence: TGTGCCAGCAGTTCCCGGGACTTCGGGGGCTACACCTTC.